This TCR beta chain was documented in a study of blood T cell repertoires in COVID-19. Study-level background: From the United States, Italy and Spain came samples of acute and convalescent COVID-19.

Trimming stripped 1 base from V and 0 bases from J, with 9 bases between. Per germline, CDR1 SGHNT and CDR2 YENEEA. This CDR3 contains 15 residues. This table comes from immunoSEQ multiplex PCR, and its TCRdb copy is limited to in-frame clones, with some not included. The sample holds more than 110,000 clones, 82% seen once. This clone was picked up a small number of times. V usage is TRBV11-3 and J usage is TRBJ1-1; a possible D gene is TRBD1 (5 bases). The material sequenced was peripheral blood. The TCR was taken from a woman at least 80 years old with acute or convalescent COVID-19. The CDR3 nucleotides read TGTGCCAGCAGCTTAGGAGGAGGGGTGAACACTGAAGCTTTCTTT. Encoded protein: CASSLGGGVNTEAFF.